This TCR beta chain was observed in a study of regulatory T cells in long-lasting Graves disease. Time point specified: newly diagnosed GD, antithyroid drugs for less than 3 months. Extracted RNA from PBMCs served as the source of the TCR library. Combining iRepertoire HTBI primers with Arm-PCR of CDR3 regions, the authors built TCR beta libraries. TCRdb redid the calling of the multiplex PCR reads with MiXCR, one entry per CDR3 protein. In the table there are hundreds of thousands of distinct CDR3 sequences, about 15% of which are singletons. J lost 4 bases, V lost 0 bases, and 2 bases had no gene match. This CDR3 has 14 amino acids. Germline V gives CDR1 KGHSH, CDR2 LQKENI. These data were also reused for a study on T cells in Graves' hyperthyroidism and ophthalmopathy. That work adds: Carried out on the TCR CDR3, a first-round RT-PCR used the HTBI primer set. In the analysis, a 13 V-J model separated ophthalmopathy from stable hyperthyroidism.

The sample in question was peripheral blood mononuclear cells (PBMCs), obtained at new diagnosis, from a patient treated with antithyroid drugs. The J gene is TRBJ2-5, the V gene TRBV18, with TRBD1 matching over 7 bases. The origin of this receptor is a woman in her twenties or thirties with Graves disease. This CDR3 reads CASSPPGQTETQYF. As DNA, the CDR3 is TGTGCCAGCTCACCACCGGGACAGACAGAGACCCAGTACTTC.